These 2 T cell receptor beta chains came from one sample sequenced in a study of cytomegalovirus exposure and HLA in healthy donors. PCR employed 60 Vbeta and 13 Jbeta primers. The table came from immunoSEQ multiplex PCR; TCRdb's copy has only in-frame clones and leaves some out. The profile shows more than 150,000 clones, around 82% of them singletons. The sample taken for sequencing was PBMCs. These receptors were obtained from a boy aged 2 to 10 in good health and CMV-seronegative.

J is TRBJ2-5 and V is TRBV7-9; TRBD2 matches at 13 bases. CDR1 and CDR2 from the germline V gene are SEHNR and FQNEAQ (reference sequence). The CDR3 loop spans 16 amino acids. After removal of 2 bases from V and 11 bases from J, the junction contained 11 bases not matched to a gene. The CDR3 loop reads CASSLLLAGGPGEQYF. In DNA, the CDR3 is TGTGCCAGCAGCTTATTACTAGCGGGAGGGCCAGGTGAGCAGTACTTC.

The chain employs TRBV6-6 and TRBJ2-7; D is possibly TRBD2 (5 bases). V gave up 0 bases and J gave up 4 bases, with 13 bases separating them. From germline, CDR1 is MNHNY and CDR2 SVGAGI (reference sequence). CDR3 length: 15 residues. The CDR3 loop is CASSYSRSRGYEQYF. The DNA of the CDR3 is TGTGCCAGCAGTTACTCGAGGTCCCGAGGGTACGAGCAGTACTTC.